The T cell receptor beta chain under discussion was sequenced for a study of cytomegalovirus exposure and HLA in healthy donors. Regarding the study as a whole: In a later analysis, TCR association rates varied by HLA locus: DRB1 most, HLA-C fewest. Researchers reportedly found TCR beta sequences accurately predicted most subjects' HLA-A and HLA-B alleles. Some segments of the V type, notably TRBV6-2 and TRBV6-3, were excluded as indistinguishable.

When sampled, the donors appeared nominally healthy, though they likely had unrecorded immune exposures. With 60 Vbeta and 13 Jbeta primers, the PCR was carried out. The protocol was immunoSEQ multiplex PCR, while the TCRdb copy is restricted to in-frame clones and leaves out a portion. The sample lists some 80,000 clones, about 78% seen once, with 1.6% in the top ten. J gave up 5 bases and V 5 bases, and 3 bases lay outside the gene matches. There are 14 residues in the CDR3. CDR1 SGHTA and CDR2 FQGNSA come from the germline V gene. Note on this clone: What it recognizes is unknown.

Source material: PBMCs. This clonotype was sampled from a man aged 40-50 years in good health and CMV-seronegative. The chain joins TRBV7-2 to TRBJ1-4; 9 bases are a match to TRBD1. CDR3 protein: CASSPDRGNEKLFF. CDR3 nucleotides: TGTGCCAGCAGCCCCGACAGGGGGAATGAAAAACTGTTTTTT.